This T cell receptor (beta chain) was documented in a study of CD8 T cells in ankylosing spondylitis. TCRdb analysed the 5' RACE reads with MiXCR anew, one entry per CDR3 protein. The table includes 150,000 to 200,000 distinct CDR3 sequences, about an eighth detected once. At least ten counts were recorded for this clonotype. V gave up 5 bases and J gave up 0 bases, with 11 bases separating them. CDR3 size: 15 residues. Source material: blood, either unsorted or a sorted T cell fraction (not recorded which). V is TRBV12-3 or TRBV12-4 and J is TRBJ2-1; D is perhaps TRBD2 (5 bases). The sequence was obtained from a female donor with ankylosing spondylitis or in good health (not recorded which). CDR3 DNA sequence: TGTGCCAGCAGTAAAAACGGGGTCTCCTACAATGAGCAGTTCTTC. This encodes CASSKNGVSYNEQFF.